One sample yielded the 13 T cell receptor beta chains listed below, sequenced in a study of control samples from healthy donors and cancer patients. The protocol was immunoSEQ multiplex PCR, while the TCRdb copy is restricted to in-frame clones and leaves out a portion. In the table there are tens of thousands of clones, 88% of which are singletons. Sequenced: blood. The source of these receptors is an older woman in good health.

The gene calls are TRBV5-1 and TRBJ2-2; weak D call: TRBD1 (7 bases). This CDR3 has 15 amino acids. V gave up 0 bases and J gave up 6 bases, with 12 bases separating them. Germline values: CDR1 SGHRS, CDR2 YFSETQ. CDR3 loop: CASSLGQGGSGELFF. The DNA of the CDR3 is TGCGCCAGCAGCTTGGGCCAGGGGGGCTCCGGGGAGCTGTTTTTT. Variable domain in full (rest from reference TRBV5-1 and TRBJ2-2): KAGVTQTPRYLIKTRGQQVTLSCSPISGHRSVSWYQQTPGQGLQFLFEYFSETQRNKGNFPGRFSGRQFSNSRSEMNVSTLELGDSALYLCASSLGQGGSGELFFGEGSRLTVL.

The chain recombines TRBV19 with TRBJ2-2; 7 nucleotides agree with TRBD1. The CDR3 is made up of 15 amino acids. J lost 4 bases, V lost 3 bases, and 5 bases had no gene match. The germline gives CDR1 LNHDA, CDR2 SQIVND (reference sequence). The CDR3 is CASSMTGLGTGELFF. The CDR3 nucleotides read TGTGCCAGTAGTATGACAGGGTTGGGCACCGGGGAGCTGTTTTTT.

The CDR3 sequence: CASSLNIDNEQYF. The CDR3 coding sequence is TGTGCCAGCTCACTCAATATCGACAACGAGCAGTACTTC. The gene calls are TRBV18 and TRBJ2-7; D is unclear. Germline V gives CDR1 KGHSH, CDR2 LQKENI. Trimming stripped 4 bases from V and 5 bases from J, with 12 bases between. The CDR3 spans 13 residues.

This clone was detected only once. The chain employs TRBV12-3 or TRBV12-4 and TRBJ2-2, with D unresolved. The CDR3 spans 12 residues. V was pared by 6 bases and J by 4 bases, with 6 bases between. CDR3 sequence reads: CASSQSTGELFF. The CDR3 coding sequence is TGTGCCAGCAGCCAGTCCACCGGGGAGCTGTTTTTT.

Comment on this clone: Other DNA sequences from this sample encode an identical CDR3 as well. The rearrangement joins TRBV5-1 to TRBJ1-1; TRBD1 matches 8 bases. The CDR3 has 15 amino acids. Per germline, CDR1 SGHRS and CDR2 YFSETQ. J lost 0 bases, V lost 2 bases, and 3 bases had no gene match. The CDR3 is CASSLAGGVNTEAFF. CDR3 coding DNA: TGCGCCAGCAGCTTAGCAGGGGGCGTGAACACTGAAGCTTTCTTT.

The chain joins TRBV14 to TRBJ2-1; TRBD2 is a possible D gene (5 bases). The germline V gene has CDR1 SGHDN and CDR2 FVKESK. Trimming took off 6 bases at V and 1 base at J, with 7 bases between the two ends. The CDR3 spans 13 residues. In nucleotides, the CDR3 is TGTGCCAGCAGTCTAGCTTCCTACAATGAGCAGTTCTTC. It translates to CASSLASYNEQFF. The full variable domain, in which reference TRBV14 and TRBJ2-1 provide the parts outside the CDR3, is EAGVTQFPSHSVIEKGQTVTLRCDPISGHDNLYWYRRVMGKEIKFLLHFVKESKQDESGMPNNRFLAERTGGTYSTLKVQPAELEDSGVYFCASSLASYNEQFFGPGTRLTVL.

At least ten counts were recorded for this clone. The chain couples TRBV10-2 to TRBJ1-2, with 7 bases fitting TRBD1. Germline V gives CDR1 WSHSY, CDR2 SAAADI. The CDR3 runs to 14 residues. Trimming removed 7 bases from V and 2 bases from J; junction bases left unmatched: 7. CDR3 DNA sequence: TGCGCCAGCACTTCGACAGGGAACAACTATGGCTACACCTTC. Protein sequence: CASTSTGNNYGYTF.

The V call is TRBV7-2, the J call TRBJ1-5, with D unclear. CDR1 is SGHTA, CDR2 FQGNSA, per germline. The CDR3 runs to 13 residues. The ends were cut back, 5 bases at V and 3 bases at J, with 8 bases in the middle. Here the CDR3 DNA reads TGTGCCAGCAGCGCCGAGAACAATCAGCCCCAGCATTTT. Protein product: CASSAENNQPQHF.

The V call is TRBV5-6, the J call TRBJ2-1; 7 bases map to TRBD2. The CDR3 is made up of 15 amino acids. With 5 bases clipped from V and 4 bases from J, the junction kept 9 bases outside the gene matches. Germline V gene sequence: CDR1 SGHDT, CDR2 YYEEEE. CDR3 bases: TGTGCCAGCAGTTTTAGCGGCGGGGGATACAATGAGCAGTTCTTC. Its protein product is CASSFSGGGYNEQFF.

The V and J genes are TRBV2 and TRBJ1-5; D remains ambiguous. Trimming took 2 bases from V and 8 from J, leaving 10 bases between them. The CDR3 loop spans 13 amino acids. CDR1 and CDR2 (germline): SNHLY, FYNNEI. CDR3 in DNA: TGTGCCAGCAGTGAAAACGGGGTAGAGCCCCAGCATTTT. It codes for CASSENGVEPQHF. Combining the CDR3 with reference TRBV2 and TRBJ1-5 gives the whole variable domain EPEVTQTPSHQVTQMGQEVILRCVPISNHLYFYWYRQILGQKVEFLVSFYNNEISEKSEIFDDQFSVERPDGSNFTLKIRSTKLEDSAMYFCASSENGVEPQHFGDGTRLSIL.

V usage is TRBV19 and J usage is TRBJ2-1, with TRBD1 matching over 7 bases. Germline CDR1 and CDR2: LNHDA and SQIVND (reference sequence). The V and J ends lost 10 bases and 8 bases, in that order; junction bases with no gene match: 14. This CDR3 spans 14 amino acids. CDR3 residues: CATQTGVSMYEQFF. For the CDR3, the DNA is TGTGCCACTCAAACAGGGGTGTCGATGTATGAGCAGTTCTTC.

The CDR3 nucleotides read TGTGCCAGCAGTGAGACGGGCATACTTTCCTACGAGCAGTACTTC. Its translation: CASSETGILSYEQYF. The chain has TRBV6-1 and TRBJ2-7, with D uncertain. CDR1 is MNHNS, CDR2 SASEGT, per germline. V was cut by 3 bases and J by 1 base, with 13 bases left in between. This CDR3 contains 15 residues.

This chain links TRBV7-9 with TRBJ1-4, with D possibly TRBD1 on 6 matching bases. Germline lookup yields CDR1 SEHNR and CDR2 FQNEAQ (reference sequence). V was clipped by 5 bases and J by 4 bases, with 20 bases between them. This CDR3 has 17 residues. The CDR3 bases are TGTGCCAGCAGCCGCCGAATAAGGGGGGCAAGTAATGAAAAACTGTTTTTT. Translating gives CASSRRIRGASNEKLFF.